This entry lists 2 T cell receptor beta chains sequenced from one sample in a study of vaccination and CD4 T cells after COVID-19. With the Oncomine TCR Beta short-read assay, DNA from cultured CD4+ T cells was sequenced. TCRdb reprocessed the PCR reads with MiXCR, giving one entry per CDR3 protein. The table includes roughly 12,000 distinct CDR3 sequences, approximately 60% detected once. The treatment here: approximately 9-day PBMC culture with coronavirus spike peptide pools or control peptides (ViraFEST assay). These receptors lack a known antigen. The specimen was CD4+ T cells from blood, cultured in vitro, collected before SARS-CoV-2 vaccination. The receptors originated from a human donor who had recovered from COVID-19.

V gene TRBV25-1 combines with J gene TRBJ1-1; tentative D call: TRBD1 (5 bases). V lost 7 bases and J 5 bases, leaving 17 bases between the germline ends. The CDR3 contains 14 residues. Looked up from germline, CDR1 is MGHDK and CDR2 is SYGVNS. The CDR3 here is CASTTGSRGTEAFF. The CDR3 nucleotides are TGTGCCAGCACCACCGGATCGCGGGGGACTGAAGCTTTCTTT.

V gene TRBV12-3 or TRBV12-4 combines with J gene TRBJ1-1; tentatively, D is TRBD1 (5 bases). The CDR3 loop spans 14 amino acids. The ends were cut back, 6 bases at V and 10 bases at J, with 21 bases in the middle. CDR3 in DNA: TGTGCCAGCAGGACACAATCCGGGACCCGGGGAGCTTTCTTT. It is translated as CASRTQSGTRGAFF.